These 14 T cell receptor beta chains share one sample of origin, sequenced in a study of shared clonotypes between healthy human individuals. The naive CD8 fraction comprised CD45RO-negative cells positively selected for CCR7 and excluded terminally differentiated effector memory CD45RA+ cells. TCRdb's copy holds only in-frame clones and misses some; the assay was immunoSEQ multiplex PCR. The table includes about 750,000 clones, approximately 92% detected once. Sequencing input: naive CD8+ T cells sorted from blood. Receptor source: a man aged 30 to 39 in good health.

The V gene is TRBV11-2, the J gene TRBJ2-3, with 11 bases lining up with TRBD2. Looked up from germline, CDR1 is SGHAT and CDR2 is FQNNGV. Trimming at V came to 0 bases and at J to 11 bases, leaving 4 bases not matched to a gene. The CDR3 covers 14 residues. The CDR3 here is CASSLEGGTSGQYF. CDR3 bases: TGTGCCAGCAGCTTAGAGGGAGGGACTAGCGGGCAGTATTTT.

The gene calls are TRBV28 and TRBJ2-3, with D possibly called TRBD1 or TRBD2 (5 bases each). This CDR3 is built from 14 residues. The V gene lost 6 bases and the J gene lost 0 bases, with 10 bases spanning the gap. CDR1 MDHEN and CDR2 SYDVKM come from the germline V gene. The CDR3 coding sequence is TGTGCCAGCAGACCAAGGGACAGCACAGATACGCAGTATTTT. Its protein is CASRPRDSTDTQYF.

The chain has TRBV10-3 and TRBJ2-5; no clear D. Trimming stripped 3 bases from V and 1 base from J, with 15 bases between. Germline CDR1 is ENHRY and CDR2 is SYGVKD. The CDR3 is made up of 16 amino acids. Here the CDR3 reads CAISDLYGRIQETQYF. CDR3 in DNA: TGTGCCATCAGTGATCTCTACGGACGAATCCAAGAGACCCAGTACTTC.

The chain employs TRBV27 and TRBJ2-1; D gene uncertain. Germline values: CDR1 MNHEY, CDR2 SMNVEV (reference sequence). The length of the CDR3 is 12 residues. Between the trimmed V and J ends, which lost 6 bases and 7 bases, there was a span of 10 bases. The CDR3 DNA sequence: TGTGCCAGCAGCCCGGGCAGTAATGAGCAGTTCTTC. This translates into CASSPGSNEQFF.

The CDR3 DNA follows: TGTGCCAGCAGGCCTCCCTGGGCAGCCGAGCAGTACTTC. The encoded protein is CASRPPWAAEQYF. The V call is TRBV11-2, the J call TRBJ2-7; D is uncertain. Trimming shortened V by 6 bases and J by 6 bases, and 15 bases separated the two germline ends. Germline assignment: CDR1 SGHAT and CDR2 FQNNGV. There are 13 residues in the CDR3. Full variable domain (missing parts from reference TRBV11-2 and TRBJ2-7): EAGVAQSPRYKIIEKRQSVAFWCNPISGHATLYWYQQILGQGPKLLIQFQNNGVVDDSQLPKDRFSAERLKGVDSTLKIQPAKLEDSAVYLCASRPPWAAEQYFGPGTRLTVT.

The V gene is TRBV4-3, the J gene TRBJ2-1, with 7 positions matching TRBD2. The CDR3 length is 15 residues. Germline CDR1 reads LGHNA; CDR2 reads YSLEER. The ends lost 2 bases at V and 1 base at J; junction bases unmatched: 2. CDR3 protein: CASSQLAASYNEQFF. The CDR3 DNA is TGCGCCAGCAGCCAACTAGCGGCGTCCTACAATGAGCAGTTCTTC.

CDR3 nucleotide sequence: TGTGCCAGCAGCTTCGGCAGCTCCTACGAGCAGTACTTC. Protein product: CASSFGSSYEQYF. The V and J genes are TRBV5-5 and TRBJ2-7; D remains unclear. The CDR3 is 13 residues long. Germline V gene lookup returns CDR1 SGHKS and CDR2 YYEKEE (reference sequence). Trimming removed 2 bases at V and 0 bases at J, with 6 bases between. The full variable domain, its missing parts supplied by reference TRBV5-5 and TRBJ2-7, is DAGVTQSPTHLIKTRGQQVTLRCSPISGHKSVSWYQQVLGQGPQFIFQYYEKEERGRGNFPDRFSARQFPNYSSELNVNALLLGDSALYLCASSFGSSYEQYFGPGTRLTVT.

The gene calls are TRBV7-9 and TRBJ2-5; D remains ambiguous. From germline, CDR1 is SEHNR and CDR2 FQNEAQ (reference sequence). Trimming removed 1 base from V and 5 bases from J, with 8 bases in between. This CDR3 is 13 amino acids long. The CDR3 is CASSLDLAETQYF. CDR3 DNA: TGTGCCAGCAGCTTAGACCTTGCGGAGACCCAGTACTTC.

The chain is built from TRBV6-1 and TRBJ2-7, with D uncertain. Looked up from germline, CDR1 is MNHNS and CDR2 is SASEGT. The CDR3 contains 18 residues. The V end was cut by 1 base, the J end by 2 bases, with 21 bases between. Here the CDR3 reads CASSEGFAHELPTYEQYF. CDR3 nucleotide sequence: TGTGCCAGCAGTGAAGGTTTTGCTCATGAGTTACCTACCTACGAGCAGTACTTC.

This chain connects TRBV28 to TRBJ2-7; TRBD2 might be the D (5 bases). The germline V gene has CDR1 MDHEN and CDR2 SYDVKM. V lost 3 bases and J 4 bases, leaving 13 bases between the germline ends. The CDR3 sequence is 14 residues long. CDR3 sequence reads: CASSFKTRRYEQYF. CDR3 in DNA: TGTGCCAGCAGTTTTAAGACCAGGAGGTACGAGCAGTACTTC.

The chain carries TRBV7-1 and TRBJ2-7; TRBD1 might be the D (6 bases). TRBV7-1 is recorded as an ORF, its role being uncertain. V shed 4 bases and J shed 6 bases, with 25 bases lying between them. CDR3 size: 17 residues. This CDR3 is CASSLGTPTGYGSEQYF. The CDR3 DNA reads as TGTGCCAGCAGCTTAGGCACTCCAACAGGGTACGGAAGCGAGCAGTACTTC.

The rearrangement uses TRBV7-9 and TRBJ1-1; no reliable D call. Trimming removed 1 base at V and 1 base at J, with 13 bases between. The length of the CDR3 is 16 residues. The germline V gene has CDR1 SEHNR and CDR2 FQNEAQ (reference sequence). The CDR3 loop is CASSLDPPGPNTEAFF. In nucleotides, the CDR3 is TGTGCCAGCAGCTTAGACCCCCCCGGGCCGAACACTGAAGCTTTCTTT. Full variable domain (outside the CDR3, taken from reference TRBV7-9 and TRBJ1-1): DTGVSQNPRHKITKRGQNVTFRCDPISEHNRLYWYRQTLGQGPEFLTYFQNEAQLEKSRLLSDRFSAERPKGSFSTLEIQRTEQGDSAMYLCASSLDPPGPNTEAFFGQGTRLTVV.

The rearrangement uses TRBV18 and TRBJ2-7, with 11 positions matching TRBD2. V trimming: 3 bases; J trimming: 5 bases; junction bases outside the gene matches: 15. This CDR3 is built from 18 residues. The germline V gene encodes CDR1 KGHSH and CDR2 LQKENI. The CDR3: CASSPVGGASGRNDEQYF. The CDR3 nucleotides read TGTGCCAGCTCACCTGTCGGCGGAGCTAGCGGGAGGAACGACGAGCAGTACTTC.

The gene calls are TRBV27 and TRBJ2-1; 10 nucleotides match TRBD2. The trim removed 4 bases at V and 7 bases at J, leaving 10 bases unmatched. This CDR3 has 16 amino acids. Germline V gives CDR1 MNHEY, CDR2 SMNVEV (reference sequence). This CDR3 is CASSYSSGSLGNEQFF. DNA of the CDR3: TGTGCCAGCAGTTATTCTAGCGGGAGTCTTGGAAATGAGCAGTTCTTC.